These 26 T cell receptor beta chains came from one sample sequenced in a study of T cell responses to AZD1222 COVID-19 vaccine. Generated by immunoSEQ multiplex PCR, the TCRdb table keeps only in-frame clones and is missing some. The sample consists of tens of thousands of clones, 89% of them appearing once. Sequences were derived from peripheral blood, sampled 28 days after the second AZD1222 dose. These receptors originate from an adult who received the AZD1222 COVID-19 vaccine.

The rearrangement uses TRBV10-3 and TRBJ1-2, with no clear D. The CDR3 has 13 amino acids. Germline values: CDR1 ENHRY, CDR2 SYGVKD. Trimming shortened V by 7 bases and J by 3 bases, and 12 bases separated the two germline ends. The CDR3 coding sequence is TGTGCCATCACGAAGGGCTTGGACTATGGCTACACCTTC. Its translation: CAITKGLDYGYTF.

V gene TRBV5-1 combines with J gene TRBJ2-7; TRBD2 aligns across 7 bases. V gave up 4 bases and J gave up 3 bases; unmatched junction bases: 7. The CDR3 loop spans 14 amino acids. The V gene's germline CDR1 is SGHRS and CDR2 YFSETQ. The CDR3, as DNA: TGCGCCAGCAGCCGGAGGGCGGGGGACTACGAGCAGTACTTC. Its translation: CASSRRAGDYEQYF.

The rearrangement links TRBV7-2 to TRBJ1-1; tentative D call: TRBD1 (6 bases). The CDR3 length is 15 residues. Germline CDR1 and CDR2: SGHTA and FQGNSA. Deletions cut 5 bases from V and 1 base from J, with 14 bases between. The CDR3 DNA sequence: TGTGCCAGCAGCCTCCCGACGACAGGGAACACTGAAGCTTTCTTT. This gives the protein CASSLPTTGNTEAFF.

This clone was observed a few times. The gene calls are TRBV16 and TRBJ2-7; D is unclear. CDR1 and CDR2 (germline): KGHSY, FQNENV. The V end was cut by 1 base, the J end by 2 bases, with 9 bases between. The CDR3 runs 14 residues. The CDR3 reads CASSQYNRAYEQYV. For the CDR3, the DNA is TGTGCCAGCAGCCAATATAACAGAGCCTACGAGCAGTACGTC.

This clone was observed once. The V call is TRBV6-2 or TRBV6-3, the J call TRBJ2-7, with TRBD1 identical over 10 bases. The ends lost 5 bases at V and 3 bases at J; junction bases unmatched: 4. The CDR3 is made up of 14 amino acids. Germline CDR1 is MNHEY and CDR2 is SVGEGT. The CDR3 region has the DNA TGTGCCAGCAGTCCGACAGGGGGCATCTACGAGCAGTACTTC. Protein: CASSPTGGIYEQYF.

The rearrangement links TRBV10-3 to TRBJ2-6; 8 bases match TRBD1. The CDR3 is 16 amino acids. The V segment lost 2 bases and the J segment 4 bases; nucleotides outside the gene matches: 4. In germline, CDR1 is ENHRY, CDR2 SYGVKD. The CDR3 bases are TGTGCCATCAGTGAGGACAGGGGACCAGGGGCCAACGTCCTGACTTTC. As protein: CAISEDRGPGANVLTF.

This chain connects TRBV19 to TRBJ2-3; D is undetermined. This CDR3 is 13 amino acids long. Germline CDR1 LNHDA, CDR2 SQIVND (reference sequence). The V end lost 2 bases, the J end lost 4 bases, and 7 bases lay between the germline ends. The CDR3 nucleotides are TGTGCCAGTAGTATACGTCACTCAGATACGCAGTATTTT. This codes for CASSIRHSDTQYF. The whole variable domain, remainder taken from reference TRBV19 and TRBJ2-3, is DGGITQSPKYLFRKEGQNVTLSCEQNLNHDAMYWYRQDPGQGLRLIYYSQIVNDFQKGDIAEGYSVSREKKESFPLTVTSAQKNPTAFYLCASSIRHSDTQYFGPGTRLTVL.

This chain links TRBV5-1 with TRBJ2-5, with a tentative D call TRBD2 (5 bases). Germline loops: CDR1 SGHRS, CDR2 YFSETQ. The CDR3 extends over 12 amino acids. Deletions cut 4 bases from V and 7 bases from J, with 11 bases between. In nucleotides, the CDR3 is TGCGCCAGCAGCGGGGAGATGTGGACCCAGTACTTC. Its translation: CASSGEMWTQYF.

This clone was seen once. The V and J genes are TRBV7-9 and TRBJ2-1; D is perhaps TRBD1 (6 bases). The length of the CDR3 is 16 residues. Deletions cut 4 bases from V and 3 bases from J, with 16 bases between. Germline V gene sequence: CDR1 SEHNR, CDR2 FQNEAQ (reference sequence). The CDR3 nucleotides read TGTGCCAGCAGCTCCGAGTTGACAGGATACTACAATGAGCAGTTCTTC. Amino acids: CASSSELTGYYNEQFF.

This chain connects TRBV11-2 to TRBJ2-5, with D perhaps matching TRBD2 (6 bases). The CDR3 has 13 amino acids. Trimming pared 7 bases from V and 5 bases from J, leaving 14 bases between. Germline CDR1 SGHAT, CDR2 FQNNGV. This CDR3 is CASNGGAYETQYF. The CDR3 DNA reads as TGTGCCAGCAATGGAGGGGCCTATGAGACCCAGTACTTC. The variable domain in full, completed from reference TRBV11-2 and TRBJ2-5, reads EAGVAQSPRYKIIEKRQSVAFWCNPISGHATLYWYQQILGQGPKLLIQFQNNGVVDDSQLPKDRFSAERLKGVDSTLKIQPAKLEDSAVYLCASNGGAYETQYFGPGTRLLVL.

The rearrangement links TRBV14 to TRBJ1-6; 7 positions agree with TRBD1. CDR1 and CDR2 (germline): SGHDN, FVKESK. Trimming removed 0 bases from V and 7 bases from J; junction bases left unmatched: 6. The CDR3 runs to 16 residues. CDR3 protein: CASSQDEQGRNSPLHF. The CDR3 DNA is TGTGCCAGCAGCCAAGATGAACAGGGGAGAAATTCACCCCTCCACTTT.

The rearrangement links TRBV19 to TRBJ1-1, with 9 bases identical to TRBD1. The CDR3 contains 13 residues. Germline CDR1 LNHDA, CDR2 SQIVND (reference sequence). V dropped 7 bases and J dropped 1; count of bases not matched to a gene: 1. The CDR3: CASKGQGNTEAFF. The CDR3 DNA sequence: TGTGCCAGTAAGGGACAGGGGAACACTGAAGCTTTCTTT.

The V gene is TRBV18, the J gene TRBJ1-2, with unresolved D. This CDR3 spans 14 amino acids. V was clipped by 1 base and J by 0 bases, with 6 bases between them. Germline CDR1 KGHSH, CDR2 LQKENI. CDR3 loop: CASSPQTANYGYTF. The CDR3, as DNA: TGTGCCAGCTCACCACAGACCGCTAACTATGGCTACACCTTC.

The genes are TRBV7-3 and TRBJ2-2; 10 bases are shared with TRBD2. V lost 4 bases, J lost 0 bases, and 8 bases stayed unmatched. The CDR3 runs 18 residues. The germline V gene encodes CDR1 SGHTA and CDR2 FQGTGA. For the CDR3, the DNA is TGTGCCAGCAGCTCACTAGCGGGGCCGACCGCGAACACCGGGGAGCTGTTTTTT. Its translation: CASSSLAGPTANTGELFF.

This chain links TRBV18 with TRBJ2-7; 10 nucleotides line up with TRBD1. This CDR3 region has 14 residues. V lost 3 bases, J lost 5 bases, and 4 bases stayed unmatched. Germline values: CDR1 KGHSH, CDR2 LQKENI. For the CDR3, the DNA is TGTGCCAGCTCACCGACAGGACAGGGGGACGAGCAGTACTTC. Protein product: CASSPTGQGDEQYF.

This clone was counted a few times. The gene calls are TRBV7-6 and TRBJ2-2, with 14 bases matching TRBD2. CDR3 length: 17 amino acids. V dropped 5 bases and J dropped 6; count of bases not matched to a gene: 8. Per the germline V gene, CDR1 is SGHVS and CDR2 is FNYEAQ. CDR3 residues: CASSQGLAGVVAGELFF. The CDR3 bases are TGTGCCAGCAGCCAGGGACTAGCGGGAGTGGTTGCCGGGGAGCTGTTTTTT.

J is TRBJ1-2 and V is TRBV18, with D possibly matching TRBD1 (6 bases). The V and J ends lost 5 bases and 7 bases respectively, with 14 bases between them. The CDR3 totals 13 residues. Germline V CDR1 and CDR2: KGHSH, LQKENI. The CDR3 DNA sequence: TGTGCCAGCTCATCAGGACAGTACGGTGGCTACACCTTC. This encodes CASSSGQYGGYTF.

The chain is built from TRBV30 and TRBJ1-6, with no clear D. The CDR3 is made up of 16 amino acids. Trimming took 3 bases from V and 8 from J, leaving 20 bases between them. CDR1 is GTSNPN, CDR2 SVGIG, per germline (reference sequence). CDR3 DNA: TGTGCCTGGAGGGAACGGGAAGCTGGTCGAGATTCACCCCTCCACTTT. The encoded protein is CAWREREAGRDSPLHF.

The V gene is TRBV7-8, the J gene TRBJ1-1, with 11 nucleotides matching TRBD1. In germline, CDR1 is SGHVS, CDR2 FQNEAQ. V gave up 1 base and J gave up 7 bases; unmatched junction bases: 5. This CDR3 spans 15 amino acids. The CDR3: CASSLGTGGGYEAFF. The CDR3 bases are TGTGCCAGCAGCTTAGGGACAGGGGGCGGGTATGAAGCTTTCTTT.

The rearrangement joins TRBV19 to TRBJ2-3, with D perhaps assigned TRBD1 or TRBD2 (5 bases each). CDR3 size: 20 residues. V was trimmed by 5 bases and J by 0 bases, leaving 27 bases between them. Germline V gene sequence: CDR1 LNHDA, CDR2 SQIVND (reference sequence). The CDR3 sequence: CASSAQGWGRPIFSTDTQYF. CDR3 nucleotides: TGTGCCAGTAGTGCCCAGGGATGGGGGAGACCAATTTTCAGCACAGATACGCAGTATTTT.

This clone showed up just once. The genes are TRBV6-5 and TRBJ2-7; D possibly corresponds to TRBD1 (6 bases). The CDR3 runs to 13 residues. Germline CDR1 reads MNHEY; CDR2 reads SVGAGI. V dropped 8 bases and J dropped 2 bases, with 13 bases sitting between them. CDR3 coding DNA: TGTGCCAGCGGAACAGGGCCGACCTACGAGCAGTACGTC. It codes for CASGTGPTYEQYV.

This rearrangement joins TRBV20-1 to TRBJ2-5; D is undetermined. V lost 3 bases to trimming and J lost 2 bases, with 4 bases between them. Germline CDR1 DFQATT, CDR2 SNEGSKA (reference sequence). The CDR3 sequence is 11 residues long. CDR3 sequence reads: CSASGQETQYF. CDR3 coding DNA: TGCAGTGCTAGCGGGCAAGAGACCCAGTACTTC.

The chain has TRBV11-3 and TRBJ1-1; no clear D gene. Germline V gives CDR1 SGHNT, CDR2 YENEEA. CDR3 length: 13 amino acids. V lost 1 base and J 8 bases, leaving 11 bases between the germline ends. The CDR3 sequence: CASSLAGNPEAFF. CDR3 nucleotides: TGTGCCAGCAGCTTAGCCGGCAATCCAGAAGCTTTCTTT.

This rearrangement joins TRBV5-8 to TRBJ2-3; D ambiguous. This CDR3 region has 13 residues. Deletions cut 5 bases from V and 6 bases from J, with 13 bases between. Germline values: CDR1 SGHTS, CDR2 YDEGEE. Here the CDR3 reads CASRAVEWDTQYF. The CDR3 region has the DNA TGTGCCAGCAGGGCAGTAGAGTGGGATACGCAGTATTTT.

This chain links TRBV18 with TRBJ1-2; D unclear. The germline CDR1 and CDR2 sequences are KGHSH and LQKENI. Trimming shortened V by 2 bases and J by 4 bases, and 11 bases separated the two germline ends. This CDR3 is built from 14 residues. CDR3 loop: CASSPSGGLYGYTF. The CDR3 DNA follows: TGTGCCAGCTCACCATCGGGAGGGCTCTATGGCTACACCTTC.

This chain links TRBV2 with TRBJ1-5; D is possibly TRBD1 (6 bases). Trimming cost V 6 bases and J 5 bases, with 14 bases left between them. Germline assignment: CDR1 SNHLY and CDR2 FYNNEI. This CDR3 comprises 14 residues. This CDR3 is CASRSQGGYQPQHF. CDR3 DNA sequence: TGTGCCAGCAGATCACAGGGAGGGTATCAGCCCCAGCATTTT.